This TCR beta chain appears in the sequencing data of a study of T cell responses to AZD1222 COVID-19 vaccine. V was trimmed by 2 bases and J by 9 bases, leaving 10 bases between them. The CDR3 is 12 residues long. Germline loops: CDR1 SGHTS, CDR2 YDEGEE. TCRdb's copy holds only in-frame clones and misses some; the assay was immunoSEQ multiplex PCR. The table shows 150,000 to 200,000 clones, with approximately 92% occurring only once. This chain links TRBV5-8 with TRBJ2-3; D is unresolved. The TCR comes from an adult in good health. The sample was peripheral blood, taken on day 0 of AZD1222 vaccination. The CDR3 DNA reads TGTGCCAGCAGCTTTCGGTCCGTCACGCAGTATTTT. Protein sequence: CASSFRSVTQYF.